Listed below are T cell receptor beta chains from one sample, sequenced in a study of blood T cell repertoires in COVID-19. Clones were read by immunoSEQ multiplex PCR, and TCRdb kept only the in-frame ones, dropping some. The sample has 90,000 or so clones, 55% to 75% seen once. What was sequenced was peripheral blood. Source of these receptors: a woman older than 75 with acute or convalescent COVID-19. Each CDR3 is given with its conserved first and last residue. The order of the fields is D gene, J gene, clone size, V gene, CDR3 protein, CDR3 DNA. D genes are given only for firm matches. Expanded clones are given a class, and other clones once, few, many or no size at all.

NA TRBJ2-1 NA TRBV4-2 CASSPRTVSYNEQFF TGTGCCAGCAGCCCGAGGACAGTCTCCTACAATGAGCAGTTCTTC
NA TRBJ2-1 NA TRBV10-3 CAISESGVEQFF TGTGCCATCAGTGAGTCCGGGGTTGAGCAGTTCTTC
NA TRBJ1-1 NA TRBV28 CASSFGGTEAFF TGTGCCAGCAGTTTCGGAGGCACTGAAGCTTTCTTT
NA TRBJ2-3 NA TRBV3-1/TRBV3-2 CASSREDTDTQYF TGTGCCAGCAGCCGGGAGGACACAGATACGCAGTATTTT
TRBD1 TRBJ1-2 few TRBV19 CASAINDRADGYTF TGTGCCAGTGCGATAAATGACAGGGCGGATGGCTACACCTTC
NA TRBJ2-7 NA TRBV21-1 CASSNRAGSYEQYF TGTGCCAGCAGCAACAGGGCAGGGTCCTACGAGCAGTACTTC
NA TRBJ2-5 NA TRBV5-1 CASSLARGEGETQYF TGCGCCAGCAGCTTGGCTCGGGGAGAGGGAGAGACCCAGTACTTC
TRBD1 TRBJ2-7 few TRBV18 CASSPTGGDEQYF TGTGCCAGCTCACCCACAGGGGGCGACGAGCAGTACTTC
TRBD2 TRBJ2-1 NA TRBV6-2/TRBV6-3 CASSPAGTTSSYNEQFF TGTGCCAGCAGTCCAGCCGGGACTACGAGCTCCTACAATGAGCAGTTCTTC
TRBD1 TRBJ1-1 NA TRBV5-1 CASSFLPGGNTEAFF TGCGCCAGCAGCTTTCTCCCAGGGGGGAACACTGAAGCTTTCTTT
NA TRBJ1-2 once TRBV5-1 CASSLGPPSSDYTF TGCGCCAGCAGCTTGGGGCCCCCGTCTTCAGACTACACCTTC
NA TRBJ1-5 NA TRBV19 CASSTWAGNQPQHF TGTGCCAGTAGTACCTGGGCCGGCAATCAGCCCCAGCATTTT
NA TRBJ1-2 NA TRBV3-1/TRBV3-2 CASSQRGARYGYTF TGTGCCAGCAGCCAACGGGGGGCTCGATATGGCTACACCTTC